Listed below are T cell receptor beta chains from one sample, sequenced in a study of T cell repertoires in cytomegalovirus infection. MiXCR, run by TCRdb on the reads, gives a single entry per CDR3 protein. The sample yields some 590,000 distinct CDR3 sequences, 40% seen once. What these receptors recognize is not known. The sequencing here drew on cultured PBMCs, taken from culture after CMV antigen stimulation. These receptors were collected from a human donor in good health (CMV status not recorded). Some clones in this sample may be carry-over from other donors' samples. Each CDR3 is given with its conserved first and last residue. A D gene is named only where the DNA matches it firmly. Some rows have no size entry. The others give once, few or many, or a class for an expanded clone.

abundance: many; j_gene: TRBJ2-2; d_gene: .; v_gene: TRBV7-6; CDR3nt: TGTGCCAGCAGCTTACTCATATCCGACCCGGCGAACACCGGGGAGCTGTTTTTT; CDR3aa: CASSLLISDPANTGELFF
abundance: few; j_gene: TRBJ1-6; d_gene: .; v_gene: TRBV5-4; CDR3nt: TGTGCCAGCAGCTTAGGGAATGGGGATTCACCCCTCCACTTT; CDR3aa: CASSLGNGDSPLHF
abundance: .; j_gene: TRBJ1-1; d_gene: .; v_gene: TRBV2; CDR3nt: TGTGCCAGCAGCGGAGAGAACACTGAAGCTTTCTTT; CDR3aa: CASSGENTEAFF
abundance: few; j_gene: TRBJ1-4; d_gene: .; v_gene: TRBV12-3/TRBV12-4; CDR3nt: TGTGCCAGCAGTTTAGGGGGCAGGCTGAATGAAAAACTGTTTTTT; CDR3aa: CASSLGGRLNEKLFF
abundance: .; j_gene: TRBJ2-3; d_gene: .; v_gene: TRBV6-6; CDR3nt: TGTGCCAGCAATGTACTAGGGGTCACAGATACGCAGTATTTT; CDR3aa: CASNVLGVTDTQYF
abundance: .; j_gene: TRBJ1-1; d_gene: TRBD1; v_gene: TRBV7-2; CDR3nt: TGTGCCAGCAGCTCAGCAGGGGGCTGGACTGAAGCTTTCTTT; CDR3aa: CASSSAGGWTEAFF
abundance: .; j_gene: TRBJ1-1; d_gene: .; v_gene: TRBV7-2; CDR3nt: TGTGCCAGCATTGGGTGGGCTGAAGCTTTCTTT; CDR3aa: CASIGWAEAFF
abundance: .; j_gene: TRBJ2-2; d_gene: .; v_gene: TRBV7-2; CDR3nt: TGTGCCAGCAGCTTCCGGCCCGGTGCGGCCCGCGGGGAGCTGTTTTTT; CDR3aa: CASSFRPGAARGELFF
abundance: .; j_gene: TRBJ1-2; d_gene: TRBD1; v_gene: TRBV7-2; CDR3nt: TGTGCCAGCAGCTTCGACAGGGGTGGTGGCTACACCTTC; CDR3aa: CASSFDRGGGYTF
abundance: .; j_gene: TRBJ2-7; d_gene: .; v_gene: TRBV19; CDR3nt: TGTGCCAGTAGTATAGGACCGAGCTCCTACGAGCAGTACTTC; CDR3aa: CASSIGPSSYEQYF
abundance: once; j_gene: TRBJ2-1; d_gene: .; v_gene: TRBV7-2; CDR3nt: TGTGCCAGCAGCTCCATGGGACTTATCAACAATGAGCAGTTCTTC; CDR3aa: CASSSMGLINNEQFF
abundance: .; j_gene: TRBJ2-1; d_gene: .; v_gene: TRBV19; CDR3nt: TGTGCCAGTAGTGAGGGGGCTAGCGGTAGTCCTCGGTACAATGAGCAGTTCTTC; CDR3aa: CASSEGASGSPRYNEQFF
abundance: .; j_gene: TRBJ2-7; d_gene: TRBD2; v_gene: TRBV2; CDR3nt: TGTGCCAGCAGACCCCTAGCGGGAACCAACGAGCAGTACTTC; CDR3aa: CASRPLAGTNEQYF
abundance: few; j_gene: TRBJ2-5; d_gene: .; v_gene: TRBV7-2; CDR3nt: TGTGCCAGCAGCAGGGTTGGTAGTCAAGAGACCCAGTACTTC; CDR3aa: CASSRVGSQETQYF
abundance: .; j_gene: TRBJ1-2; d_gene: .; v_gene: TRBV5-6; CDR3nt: TGTGCCAGCAGCGGACGGGTGGCGCCTTATGGCTACACCTTC; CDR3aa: CASSGRVAPYGYTF
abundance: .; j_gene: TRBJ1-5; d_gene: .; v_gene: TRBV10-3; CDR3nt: TGTGCCATCAGTGAGGGTGGAGATCAGCCCCAGCATTTT; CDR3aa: CAISEGGDQPQHF
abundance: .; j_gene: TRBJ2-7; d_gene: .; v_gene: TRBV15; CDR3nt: TGTGCCACCAGCAGAGATCGTGGCAGGGCGTACGAGCAGTACTTC; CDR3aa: CATSRDRGRAYEQYF
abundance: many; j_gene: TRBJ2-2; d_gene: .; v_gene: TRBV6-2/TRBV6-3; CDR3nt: TGTGCCTCCAGCAACCCTAACACCGGGGAGCTGTTTTTT; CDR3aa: CASSNPNTGELFF
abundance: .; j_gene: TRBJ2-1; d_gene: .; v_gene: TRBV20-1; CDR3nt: TGCAGTGCTAGACCTCAATGGCTCTCCTACAATGAGCAGTTCTTC; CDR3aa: CSARPQWLSYNEQFF
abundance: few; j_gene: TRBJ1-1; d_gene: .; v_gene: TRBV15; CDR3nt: TGTGCCACCAGCAGAGTCGTGGTTTGGGTTTTCGGTGAAGCTTTCTTT; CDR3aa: CATSRVVVWVFGEAFF
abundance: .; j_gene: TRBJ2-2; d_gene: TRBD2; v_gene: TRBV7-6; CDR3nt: TGTGCCAGCAGCTCCAGACTAGCGGGTGCGAACACCGGGGAGCTGTTTTTT; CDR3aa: CASSSRLAGANTGELFF
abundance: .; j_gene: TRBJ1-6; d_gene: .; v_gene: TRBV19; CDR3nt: TGTGCCAGTAGTATCCGGGGCTCCTCACCCCTCCACTTT; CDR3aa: CASSIRGSSPLHF
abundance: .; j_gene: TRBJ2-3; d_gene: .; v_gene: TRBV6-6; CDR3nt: TGTGCCAGCAGTTACGAGGGGACGCAGTATTTT; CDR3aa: CASSYEGTQYF
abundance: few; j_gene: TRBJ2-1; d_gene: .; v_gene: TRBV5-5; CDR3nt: TGTGCCAGCAGCATTAGGCGGGGACAGCGCCTGGATGAGCAGTTCTTC; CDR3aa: CASSIRRGQRLDEQFF
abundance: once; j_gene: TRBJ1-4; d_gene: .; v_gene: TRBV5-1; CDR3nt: TGCGCCAGCAGCCTTACAGCTATCTATGAAAAACTGTTTTTT; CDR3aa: CASSLTAIYEKLFF
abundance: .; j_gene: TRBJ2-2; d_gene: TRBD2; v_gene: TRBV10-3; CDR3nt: TGTGCCATCAGTGATTCGGGACTAGCGGGGAGACAACGCACCGGGGAGCTGTTTTTT; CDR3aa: CAISDSGLAGRQRTGELFF
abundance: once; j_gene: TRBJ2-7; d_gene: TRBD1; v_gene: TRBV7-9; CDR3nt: TGTGCCAGCACCCACGACAGGGTATTACCCTACGAGCAGTACTTC; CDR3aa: CASTHDRVLPYEQYF
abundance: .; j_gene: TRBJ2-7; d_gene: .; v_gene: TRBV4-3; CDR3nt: TGCGCCAGCAGCCAAGATTCGCACAGTGGGTTCGAGCAGTACTTC; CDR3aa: CASSQDSHSGFEQYF
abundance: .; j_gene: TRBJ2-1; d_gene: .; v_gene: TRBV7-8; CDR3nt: TGTGCCAGCAAAATCTTTGGGACCCCGTACAATGAGCAGTTCTTC; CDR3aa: CASKIFGTPYNEQFF
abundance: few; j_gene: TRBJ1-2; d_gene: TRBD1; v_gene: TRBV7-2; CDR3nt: TGTGCCAGCAGCTTAGAGGGGACAGGGCTCATCTATGGCTACACCTTC; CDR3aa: CASSLEGTGLIYGYTF
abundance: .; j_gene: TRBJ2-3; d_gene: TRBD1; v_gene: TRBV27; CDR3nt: TGTGCCAGCAGCCTACTGGGACAGGCCCGTAGGGATACGCAGTATTTT; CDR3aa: CASSLLGQARRDTQYF
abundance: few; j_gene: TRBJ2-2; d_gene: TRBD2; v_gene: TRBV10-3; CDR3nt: TGTGCCATCAGGACCGGGACTAGGGACACCGGGGAGCTGTTTTTT; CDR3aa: CAIRTGTRDTGELFF
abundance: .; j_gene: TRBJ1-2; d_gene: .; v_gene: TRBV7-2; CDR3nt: TGTGCCAGCAGCCACAGGACGGGCTATGGCTACACCTTC; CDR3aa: CASSHRTGYGYTF
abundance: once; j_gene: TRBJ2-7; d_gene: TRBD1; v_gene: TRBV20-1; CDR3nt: TGCAGTGCGAATCTACCCGTGACAGGGGCGGGCGAGCAGTACTTC; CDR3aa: CSANLPVTGAGEQYF
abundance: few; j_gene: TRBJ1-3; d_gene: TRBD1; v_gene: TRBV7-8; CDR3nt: TGTGCCAGCAGCGAGGGGGCGGCTGGAAACACCATATATTTT; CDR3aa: CASSEGAAGNTIYF
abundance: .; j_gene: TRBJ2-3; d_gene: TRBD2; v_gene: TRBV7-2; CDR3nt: TGTGCCAGCAGCGACAGACTAGCGGGGCTTTCGAGGGGTACGCAGTATTTT; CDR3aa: CASSDRLAGLSRGTQYF
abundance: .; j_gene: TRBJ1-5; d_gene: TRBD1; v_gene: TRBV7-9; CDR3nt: TGTGCCAGCAGCGAGGGACAGGGGGTCAATCAGCCCCAGCATTTT; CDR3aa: CASSEGQGVNQPQHF
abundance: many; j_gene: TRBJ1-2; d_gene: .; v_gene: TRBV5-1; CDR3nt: TGCGCCAGCAGCTTGGGGGCGGGCGACTATGGCTACACCTTC; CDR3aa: CASSLGAGDYGYTF
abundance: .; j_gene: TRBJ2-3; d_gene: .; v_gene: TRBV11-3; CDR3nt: TGTGCCAGCAGCTTATTAGACTCCACAGATACGCAGTATTTT; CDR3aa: CASSLLDSTDTQYF
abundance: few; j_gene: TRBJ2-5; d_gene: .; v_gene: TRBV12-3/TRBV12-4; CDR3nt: TGTGCCAGCAGCTCTCTGACTCGGGCACACCAAGAGACCCAGTACTTC; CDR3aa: CASSSLTRAHQETQYF
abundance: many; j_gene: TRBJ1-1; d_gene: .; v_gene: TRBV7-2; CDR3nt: TGTGCCAGCAGCCAGGACAGAGGACGGTGGAACACTGAAGCTTTCTTT; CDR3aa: CASSQDRGRWNTEAFF
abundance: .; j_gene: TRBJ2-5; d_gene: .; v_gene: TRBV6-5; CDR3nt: TGTGCCAGCAGTTACTCGAAAGCGGGACAGCAAGAGACCCAGTACTTC; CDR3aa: CASSYSKAGQQETQYF
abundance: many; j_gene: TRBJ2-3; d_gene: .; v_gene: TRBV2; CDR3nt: TGTGCCAGCAGTGCCGACAGGGATACGCAGTATTTT; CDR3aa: CASSADRDTQYF
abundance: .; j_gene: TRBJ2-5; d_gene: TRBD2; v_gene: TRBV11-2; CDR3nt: TGTGCCAGCAGCCGAGGGACTAGCGGCGACCAAGAGACCCAGTACTTC; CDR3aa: CASSRGTSGDQETQYF
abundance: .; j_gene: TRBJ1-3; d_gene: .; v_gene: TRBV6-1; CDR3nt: TGTGCCAGCAGTGAATTGGGAGACGGAAACACCATATATTTT; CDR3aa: CASSELGDGNTIYF
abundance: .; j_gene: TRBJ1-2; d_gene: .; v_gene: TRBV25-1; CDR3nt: TGTGCCAGCAGTGCCCTCCGGGGGGACGGCTACACCTTC; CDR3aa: CASSALRGDGYTF
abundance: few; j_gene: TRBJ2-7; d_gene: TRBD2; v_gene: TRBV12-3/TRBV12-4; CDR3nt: TGTGCCAGCAGTCTTAGCGGGAGGGCGTCATACGAGCAGTACTTC; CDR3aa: CASSLSGRASYEQYF
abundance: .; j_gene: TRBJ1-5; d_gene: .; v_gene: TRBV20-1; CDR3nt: TGCAGTGCTAGAAAATTAGGCAGGGGAGGATATAGCAATCAGCCCCAGCATTTT; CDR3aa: CSARKLGRGGYSNQPQHF
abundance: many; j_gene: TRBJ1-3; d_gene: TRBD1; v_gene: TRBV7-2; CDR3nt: TGTGCCAGCAGCTTAGTTGGCAGGGGGTCGCCCAACACCATATATTTT; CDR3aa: CASSLVGRGSPNTIYF
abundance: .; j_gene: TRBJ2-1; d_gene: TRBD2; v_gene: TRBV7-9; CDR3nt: TGTGCCAGCAGCTTAGGAGGTATGGGACTAGCGGACAGTGAGCAGTTCTTC; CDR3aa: CASSLGGMGLADSEQFF
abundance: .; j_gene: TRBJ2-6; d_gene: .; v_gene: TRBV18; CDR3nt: TGTGCCAGCTCACCAGCCGCAGGGGTGCGCTCTGGGGCCAACGTCCTGACTTTC; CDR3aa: CASSPAAGVRSGANVLTF
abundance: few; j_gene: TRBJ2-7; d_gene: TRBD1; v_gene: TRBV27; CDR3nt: TGTGCCAGCGCACAGGGGGCCAGATACTACGAGCAGTACTTC; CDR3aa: CASAQGARYYEQYF
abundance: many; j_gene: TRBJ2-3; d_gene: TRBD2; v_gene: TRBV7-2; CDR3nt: TGTGCCAGCGGGTTAAGCGGGGGCACAGATACGCAGTATTTT; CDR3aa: CASGLSGGTDTQYF
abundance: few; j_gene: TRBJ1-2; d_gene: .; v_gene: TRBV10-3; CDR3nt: TGTGCCATCAGTGTCACAGACAATCTAGGCTATGGCTACACCTTC; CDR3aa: CAISVTDNLGYGYTF
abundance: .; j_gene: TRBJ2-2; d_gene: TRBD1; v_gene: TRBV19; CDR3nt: TGTGCCAGTAGTATACTAGGGACAGGGTTTAGCACCGGGGAGCTGTTTTTT; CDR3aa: CASSILGTGFSTGELFF
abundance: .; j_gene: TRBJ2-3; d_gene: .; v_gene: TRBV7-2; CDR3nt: TGTGCCAGCAGCTTAGTCGGCCGGGAGTCCTTGTATACGCAGTATTTT; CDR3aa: CASSLVGRESLYTQYF
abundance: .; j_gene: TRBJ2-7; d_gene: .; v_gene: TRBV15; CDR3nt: TGTGCCACCAGCAGACCCGGGTCCGCCTACGAGCAGTACTTC; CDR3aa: CATSRPGSAYEQYF
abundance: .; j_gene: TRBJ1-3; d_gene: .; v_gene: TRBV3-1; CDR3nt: TGTGCCAGCAGGACCAGAGACTCTGGAAACACCATATATTTT; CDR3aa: CASRTRDSGNTIYF
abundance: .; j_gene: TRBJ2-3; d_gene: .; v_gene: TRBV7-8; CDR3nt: TGTGCCAGCAGCTCTGGACGGGCTTCATTCAGCACAGATACGCAGTATTTT; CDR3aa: CASSSGRASFSTDTQYF
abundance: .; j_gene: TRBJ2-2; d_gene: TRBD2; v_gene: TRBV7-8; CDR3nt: TGTGCCAGCAGTTCGGGGGGGGGGCGCGACACCGGGGAGCTGTTTTTT; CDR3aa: CASSSGGGRDTGELFF